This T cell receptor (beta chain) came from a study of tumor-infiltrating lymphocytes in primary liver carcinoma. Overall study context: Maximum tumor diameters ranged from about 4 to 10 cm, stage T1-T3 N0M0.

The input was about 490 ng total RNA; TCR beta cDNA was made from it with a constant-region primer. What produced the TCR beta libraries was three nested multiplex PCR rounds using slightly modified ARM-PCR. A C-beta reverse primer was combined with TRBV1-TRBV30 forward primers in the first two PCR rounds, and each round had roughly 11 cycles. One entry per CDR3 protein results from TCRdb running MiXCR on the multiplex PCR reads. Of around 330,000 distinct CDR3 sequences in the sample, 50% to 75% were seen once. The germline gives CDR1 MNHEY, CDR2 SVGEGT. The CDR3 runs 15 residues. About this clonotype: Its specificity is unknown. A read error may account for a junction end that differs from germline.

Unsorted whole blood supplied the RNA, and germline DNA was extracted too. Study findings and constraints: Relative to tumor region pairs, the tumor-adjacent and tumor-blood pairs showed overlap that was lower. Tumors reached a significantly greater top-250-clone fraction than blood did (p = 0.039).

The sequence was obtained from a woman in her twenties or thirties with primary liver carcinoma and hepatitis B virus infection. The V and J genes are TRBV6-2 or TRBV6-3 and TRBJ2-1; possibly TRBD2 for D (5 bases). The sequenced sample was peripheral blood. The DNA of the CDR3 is TGTGCCAGCAGTCGGACTGTGTCCCCCTACAATGAGCAGATCTTC. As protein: CASSRTVSPYNEQIF.